This T cell receptor (beta chain) was found in a study of cytomegalovirus exposure and HLA in healthy donors. Using immunoSEQ multiplex PCR, the repertoire was profiled, and TCRdb retains in-frame clones only, with some absent. Of 45,000 to 55,000 clones in the sample, 88% were seen once. The CDR3 sequence is 15 residues long. Germline-derived CDR1 and CDR2 are MNHEY and SVGAGI. Trimming removed 2 bases at V and 3 bases at J, with 14 bases between. This clonotype originated in a woman in her 30s in good health and CMV-seronegative. The J gene is TRBJ2-7, the V gene TRBV6-5; the D gene is possibly TRBD1 (6 bases). Sequencing used PBMCs. CDR3: CASSYGPPGDYEQYF. The CDR3 DNA reads as TGTGCCAGCAGTTACGGGCCCCCAGGGGACTACGAGCAGTACTTC.